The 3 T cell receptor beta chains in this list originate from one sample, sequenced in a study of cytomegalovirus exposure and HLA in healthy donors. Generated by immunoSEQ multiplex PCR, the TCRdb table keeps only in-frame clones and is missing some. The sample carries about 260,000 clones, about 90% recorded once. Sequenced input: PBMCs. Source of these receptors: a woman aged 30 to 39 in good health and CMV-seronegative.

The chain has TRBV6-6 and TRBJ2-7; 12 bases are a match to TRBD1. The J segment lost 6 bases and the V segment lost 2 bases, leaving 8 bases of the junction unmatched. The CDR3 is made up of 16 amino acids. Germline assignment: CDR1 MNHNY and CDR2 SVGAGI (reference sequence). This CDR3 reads CASSYPTGTGGAEQYF. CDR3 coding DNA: TGTGCCAGCAGTTACCCAACCGGGACAGGGGGCGCCGAGCAGTACTTC.

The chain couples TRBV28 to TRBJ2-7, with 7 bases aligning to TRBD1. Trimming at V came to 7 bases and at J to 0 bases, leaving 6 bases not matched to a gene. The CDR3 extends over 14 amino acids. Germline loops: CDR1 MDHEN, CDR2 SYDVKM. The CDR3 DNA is TGTGCCAGCACCTCCGGGACAGCCTCCTACGAGCAGTACTTC. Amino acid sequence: CASTSGTASYEQYF.

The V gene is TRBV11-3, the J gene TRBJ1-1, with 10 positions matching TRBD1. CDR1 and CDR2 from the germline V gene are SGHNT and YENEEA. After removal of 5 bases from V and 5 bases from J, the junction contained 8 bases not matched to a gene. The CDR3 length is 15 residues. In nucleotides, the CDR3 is TGTGCCAGCAGCCCCCAGGGACAGGGGAGAACTGAAGCTTTCTTT. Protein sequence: CASSPQGQGRTEAFF.